A selection of T cell receptor beta chains follows, all from one sample in a study of OX40 agonist ivuxolimab in advanced cancers. Produced via immunoSEQ multiplex PCR; TCRdb's table is partial and in-frame only. There are some 57,000 clones in the sample; approximately 92% occur only once, and 23% lies in the top ten. The specimen was CD4+ or CD8+ T cells sorted from blood, collected in a trial of the OX40 agonist ivuxolimab. Source of these receptors: an adult with an advanced solid tumor such as melanoma, head and neck, liver or kidney cancer. Each CDR3 is given with its conserved first and last residue. D genes are given only for firm matches. Rows may omit the clone size; those that give it use once, few, many or a size class.

size	V	J	D	length	DNA	CDR3
once	TRBV30	TRBJ1-5	TRBD1	15	TGTGCCTGGAGTCAGGGGGGACAGGGGGGTCAGCCCCAGCATTTT	CAWSQGGQGGQPQHF
.	TRBV28	TRBJ1-3	TRBD1	18	TGTGCCAGCAGTCCAAGGACAGGGTTAAGATCTTATGGAAACACCATATATTTT	CASSPRTGLRSYGNTIYF
.	TRBV27	TRBJ2-5	.	15	TGTGCCAGCAGTTTCGGTCCTCCTAGCCAAGAGACCCAGTACTTC	CASSFGPPSQETQYF
.	TRBV15	TRBJ2-1	TRBD2	16	TGTGCCACCAGCAGTGAGAGCGGGAGGGGATACAATGAGCAGTTCTTC	CATSSESGRGYNEQFF
.	TRBV30	TRBJ1-2	TRBD1	17	TGTGCCTGGAGCCTCGACCCTGACAGGGAAGCATTCTATGGCTACACCTTC	CAWSLDPDREAFYGYTF
.	TRBV4-3	TRBJ2-2	.	15	TGCGCCAGCAGCCCTGGTCAGGGTCCCGCCGGGGAGCTGTTTTTT	CASSPGQGPAGELFF
.	TRBV30	TRBJ2-3	TRBD2	19	TGTGCCTGGAGTGAAGGCGGACTAGCGGTCGGGGTAGATAGGGATACGCAGTATTTT	CAWSEGGLAVGVDRDTQYF
.	TRBV27	TRBJ2-1	TRBD2	16	TGTGCCAGCAGTTTAAACCCTAGCGGGGGGAACAATGAGCAGTTCTTC	CASSLNPSGGNNEQFF
once	TRBV4-2	TRBJ1-4	.	13	TGTGCCAGCAGCCAAGAATGGGATGAAAAACTGTTTTTT	CASSQEWDEKLFF
few	TRBV29-1	TRBJ1-3	TRBD1	14	TGCAGCGTTGGCCCCACAGGGGATGGAAACACCATATATTTT	CSVGPTGDGNTIYF
.	TRBV6-5	TRBJ2-2	.	14	TGTGCCAGCAGTTACGGAGTGAACACCGGGGAGCTGTTTTTT	CASSYGVNTGELFF
.	TRBV27	TRBJ1-5	TRBD1	16	TGTGCCAGCAGTTTGGAATGGACAGGGGTAAATCAGCCCCAGCATTTT	CASSLEWTGVNQPQHF
.	TRBV4-3	TRBJ2-1	.	17	TGCGCCAGCAGCCAAGATCCCGGGCAGAGGGTCTACAATGAGCAGTTCTTC	CASSQDPGQRVYNEQFF
.	TRBV5-5	TRBJ1-2	TRBD1	14	TGTGCCAGCAGCCAGGGACAGGGGGCATATGGCTACACCTTC	CASSQGQGAYGYTF
.	TRBV19	TRBJ1-5	.	16	TGTGCCAGTAGTAGGGGCGGGGGCCCGACGGATCAGCCCCAGCATTTT	CASSRGGGPTDQPQHF
.	TRBV4-3	TRBJ1-4	.	16	TGCGCCAGCAGCTCAGTCTTCGACAGAGAAAATGAAAAACTGTTTTTT	CASSSVFDRENEKLFF
.	TRBV6-5	TRBJ2-6	.	14	TGTGCCAGCAGTCCGGTGGCTGGGGCCAACGTCCTGACTTTC	CASSPVAGANVLTF
.	TRBV7-6	TRBJ1-2	.	13	TGTGCCAGCAGTTCCGGGACGGTCTATGGCTACACCTTC	CASSSGTVYGYTF
few	TRBV6-1	TRBJ1-2	.	13	TGTGCCAGCAGTCCCGACAGGTACTATGGCTACACCTTC	CASSPDRYYGYTF
.	TRBV30	TRBJ2-2	.	17	TGTGCCTGGAGTCCCCCAGAGTGGGGGATGAACACCGGGGAGCTGTTTTTT	CAWSPPEWGMNTGELFF
.	TRBV27	TRBJ2-3	.	15	TGTGCCAGCAGTCCCACATCCTCTAGCACAGATACGCAGTATTTT	CASSPTSSSTDTQYF
.	TRBV28	TRBJ1-1	TRBD1	13	TGTGCCAGCAGTGGACAGGGGTACACTGAAGCTTTCTTT	CASSGQGYTEAFF
.	TRBV28	TRBJ2-7	TRBD2	11	TGTGCCAGCAGTCCGGGGGGCGAGCAGTACTTC	CASSPGGEQYF
.	TRBV6-5	TRBJ2-1	.	16	TGTGCCAGCAGTTACTCGATGGGAGATAAAAACAATGAGCAGTTCTTC	CASSYSMGDKNNEQFF
.	TRBV28	TRBJ1-5	.	15	TGTGCCAGCAGTTTGAGGACGGTTAGCAATCAGCCCCAGCATTTT	CASSLRTVSNQPQHF
.	TRBV10-3	TRBJ2-3	.	12	TGTGCCATCAGTCCCGCGTTAGATACGCAGTATTTT	CAISPALDTQYF
.	TRBV19	TRBJ1-1	.	13	TGTGCCAGTAGTATTTCCCTCAACACTGAAGCTTTCTTT	CASSISLNTEAFF
.	TRBV9	TRBJ2-3	.	12	TGTGCCAGCAGCGTAGGGTCAGATACGCAGTATTTT	CASSVGSDTQYF
once	TRBV19	TRBJ1-5	.	14	TGTGCCCTAGGAACCCAACATAGCAATCAGCCCCAGCATTTT	CALGTQHSNQPQHF
.	TRBV4-1	TRBJ2-2	TRBD1	16	TGCGCCAGCAGCCCCTGGACAGGGCTACGGGCCGGGGAGCTGTTTTTT	CASSPWTGLRAGELFF
.	TRBV11-3	TRBJ1-2	TRBD1	12	TGTGCCAGCAGCCGGACAGGGGATGGCTACACCTTC	CASSRTGDGYTF
.	TRBV28	TRBJ2-1	TRBD2	16	TGTGCCAGCAGTCCCCGGACTAGCATAGACGAGAGTGAGCAGTTCTTC	CASSPRTSIDESEQFF
once	TRBV9	TRBJ2-3	.	12	TGTGCCAGCAGCCCCGGGCTAGATACGCAGTATTTT	CASSPGLDTQYF
.	TRBV5-6	TRBJ2-1	.	15	TGTGCCAGCATCGGTGGGGGAGAAGACAACAATGAGCAGTTCTTC	CASIGGGEDNNEQFF
.	TRBV28	TRBJ1-2	.	14	TGTGCCAGCAGTTTGGTCAACGGCGTCTATGGCTACACCTTC	CASSLVNGVYGYTF
.	TRBV2	TRBJ1-5	TRBD1	14	TGTGCCAGCAGTACCGGGACAGGGTATCAGCCCCAGCATTTT	CASSTGTGYQPQHF
once	TRBV4-3	TRBJ1-2	.	14	TGCGCCAGCAGCCAATATCTCGCTAACTATGGCTACACCTTC	CASSQYLANYGYTF
.	TRBV20-1	TRBJ2-7	.	11	TGCAGTGCTAAGACAGGTTACGAGCAGTACTTC	CSAKTGYEQYF
.	TRBV14	TRBJ1-1	.	13	TGTGCCAGCAGCCAAGGGGCTGGGTTTGGGGCTTTCTTT	CASSQGAGFGAFF
.	TRBV10-3	TRBJ2-1	.	11	TGTGCCATAAGCTCCTACAATGAGCAGTTCTTC	CAISSYNEQFF
.	TRBV7-9	TRBJ1-2	.	13	TGTGCCAGCAGCCCCAATACTAACTATGGCTACACCTTC	CASSPNTNYGYTF
.	TRBV19	TRBJ2-4	.	10	TGTGCCAGCCTCCAAAACATTCAGTACTTC	CASLQNIQYF
.	TRBV10-1	TRBJ2-6	.	16	TGCGCCAGCAGTGAGTCGCTGGCAGGGGAGGCCAACGTCCTGACTTTC	CASSESLAGEANVLTF